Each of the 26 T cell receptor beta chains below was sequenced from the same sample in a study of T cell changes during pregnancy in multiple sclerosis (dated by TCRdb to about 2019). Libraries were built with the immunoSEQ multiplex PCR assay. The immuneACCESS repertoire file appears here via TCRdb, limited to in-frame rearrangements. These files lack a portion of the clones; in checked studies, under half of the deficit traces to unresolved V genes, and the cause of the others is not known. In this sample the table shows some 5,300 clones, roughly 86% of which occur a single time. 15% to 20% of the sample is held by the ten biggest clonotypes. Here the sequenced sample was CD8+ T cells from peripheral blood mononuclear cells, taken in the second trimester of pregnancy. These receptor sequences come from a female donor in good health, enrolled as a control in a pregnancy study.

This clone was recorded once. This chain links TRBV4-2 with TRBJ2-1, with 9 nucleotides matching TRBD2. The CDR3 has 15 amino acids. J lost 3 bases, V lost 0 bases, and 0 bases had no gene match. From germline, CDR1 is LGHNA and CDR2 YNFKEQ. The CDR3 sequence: CASSQERGGYNEQFF. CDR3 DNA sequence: TGTGCCAGCAGCCAAGAGCGGGGGGGCTACAATGAGCAGTTCTTC.

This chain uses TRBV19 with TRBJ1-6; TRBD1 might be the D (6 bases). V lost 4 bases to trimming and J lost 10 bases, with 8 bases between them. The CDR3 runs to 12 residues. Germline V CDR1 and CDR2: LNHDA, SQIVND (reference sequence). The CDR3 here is CASSNRESPLHF. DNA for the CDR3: TGTGCCAGTAGTAACAGGGAGTCACCCCTCCACTTT.

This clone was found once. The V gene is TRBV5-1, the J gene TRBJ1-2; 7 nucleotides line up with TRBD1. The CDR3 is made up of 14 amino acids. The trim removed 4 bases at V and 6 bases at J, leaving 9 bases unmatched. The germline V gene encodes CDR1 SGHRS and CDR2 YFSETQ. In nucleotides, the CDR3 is TGCGCCAGCAGCCGAGACAGGGTGAAACATGGCTACACCTTC. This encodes CASSRDRVKHGYTF.

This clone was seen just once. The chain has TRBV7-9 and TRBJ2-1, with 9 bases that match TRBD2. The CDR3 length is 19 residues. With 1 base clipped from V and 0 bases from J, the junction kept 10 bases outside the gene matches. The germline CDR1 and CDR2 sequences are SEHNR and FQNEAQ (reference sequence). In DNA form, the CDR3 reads TGTGCCAGCAGCTTAGTGGTCGGTAGCGGGAGCCTCTCCTACAATGAGCAGTTCTTC. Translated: CASSLVVGSGSLSYNEQFF.

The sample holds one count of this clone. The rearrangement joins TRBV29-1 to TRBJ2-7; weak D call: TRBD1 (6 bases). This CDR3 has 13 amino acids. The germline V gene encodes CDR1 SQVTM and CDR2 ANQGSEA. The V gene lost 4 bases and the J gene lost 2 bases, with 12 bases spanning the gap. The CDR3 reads CSVVSGETYEQYF. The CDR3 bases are TGCAGCGTTGTCTCAGGGGAAACCTACGAGCAGTACTTC.

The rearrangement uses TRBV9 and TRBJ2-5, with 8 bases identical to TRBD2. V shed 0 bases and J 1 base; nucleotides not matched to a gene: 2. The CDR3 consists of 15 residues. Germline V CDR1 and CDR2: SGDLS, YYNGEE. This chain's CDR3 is CASSVDGGAQETQYF. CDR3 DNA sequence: TGTGCCAGCAGCGTAGACGGGGGGGCCCAAGAGACCCAGTACTTC.

The CDR3 region has the DNA TGTGCCAGCAGTGTGTCTAGCGGGGGTTGGGAAACGCAGTATTTT. This gives the protein CASSVSSGGWETQYF. The V call is TRBV6-1, the J call TRBJ2-3; 10 bases match TRBD2. The CDR3 has 15 amino acids. Germline values: CDR1 MNHNS, CDR2 SASEGT. J gave up 9 bases and V 4 bases, and 10 bases lay outside the gene matches.

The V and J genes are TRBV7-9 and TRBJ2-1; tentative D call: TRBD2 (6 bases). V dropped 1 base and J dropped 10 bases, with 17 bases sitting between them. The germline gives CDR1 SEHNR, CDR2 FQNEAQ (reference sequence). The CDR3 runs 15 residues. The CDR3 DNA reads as TGTGCCAGCAGCTTAGACGGACCTGCGGGGTGGGAGCAGTTCTTC. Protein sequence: CASSLDGPAGWEQFF.

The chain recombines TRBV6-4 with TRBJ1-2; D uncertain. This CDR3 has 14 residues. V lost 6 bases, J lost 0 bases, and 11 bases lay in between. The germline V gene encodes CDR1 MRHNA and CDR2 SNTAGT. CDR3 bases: TGTGCCAGCAGCGAGGGAGAATCTAACTATGGCTACACCTTC. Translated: CASSEGESNYGYTF.

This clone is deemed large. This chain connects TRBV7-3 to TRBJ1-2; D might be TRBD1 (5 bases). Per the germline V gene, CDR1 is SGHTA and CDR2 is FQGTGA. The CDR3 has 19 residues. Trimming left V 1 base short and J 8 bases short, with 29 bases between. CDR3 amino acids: CASSLSRGGKVRRGRGYTF. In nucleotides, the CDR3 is TGTGCCAGCAGCTTAAGTCGGGGGGGAAAGGTAAGAAGAGGGCGCGGCTACACCTTC. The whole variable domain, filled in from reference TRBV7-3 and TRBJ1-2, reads GAGVSQTPSNKVTEKGKYVELRCDPISGHTALYWYRQSLGQGPEFLIYFQGTGAADDSGLPNDRFFAVRPEGSVSTLKIQRTERGDSAVYLCASSLSRGGKVRRGRGYTFGSGTRLTVV.

The CDR3 DNA reads TGTGCCAGCAGTGAAGCGTTCAGGGACGAGCAGTACTTC. Protein product: CASSEAFRDEQYF. V usage is TRBV2 and J usage is TRBJ2-7, with TRBD1 as a possible D gene (5 bases). V was clipped by 0 bases and J by 5 bases, with 8 bases between them. CDR3 length: 13 amino acids. Germline V gene lookup returns CDR1 SNHLY and CDR2 FYNNEI.

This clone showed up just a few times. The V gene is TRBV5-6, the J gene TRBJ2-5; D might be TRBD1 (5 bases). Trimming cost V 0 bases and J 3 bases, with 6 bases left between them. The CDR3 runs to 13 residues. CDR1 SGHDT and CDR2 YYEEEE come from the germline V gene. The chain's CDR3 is CASSLAREETQYF. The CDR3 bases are TGTGCCAGCAGCTTGGCCAGGGAAGAGACCCAGTACTTC.

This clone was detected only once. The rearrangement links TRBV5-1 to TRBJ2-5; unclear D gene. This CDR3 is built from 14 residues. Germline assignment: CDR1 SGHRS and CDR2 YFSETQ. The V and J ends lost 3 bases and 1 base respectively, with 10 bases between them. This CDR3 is CASSSPSGQETQYF. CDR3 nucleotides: TGCGCCAGCAGCTCCCCGTCGGGCCAAGAGACCCAGTACTTC.

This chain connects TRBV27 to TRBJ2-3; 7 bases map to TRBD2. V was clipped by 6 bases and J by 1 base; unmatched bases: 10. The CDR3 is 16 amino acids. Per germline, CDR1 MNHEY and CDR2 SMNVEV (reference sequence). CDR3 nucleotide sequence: TGTGCCAGCAGCCGTCTGGCGGGAGCTCGCACAGATACGCAGTATTTT. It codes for CASSRLAGARTDTQYF.

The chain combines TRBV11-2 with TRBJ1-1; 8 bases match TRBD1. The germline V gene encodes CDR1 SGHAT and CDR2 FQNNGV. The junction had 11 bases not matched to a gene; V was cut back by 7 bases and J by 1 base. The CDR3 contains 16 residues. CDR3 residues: CASIVGQGARNTEAFF. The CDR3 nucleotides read TGTGCCAGCATCGTAGGGCAGGGGGCACGGAACACTGAAGCTTTCTTT.

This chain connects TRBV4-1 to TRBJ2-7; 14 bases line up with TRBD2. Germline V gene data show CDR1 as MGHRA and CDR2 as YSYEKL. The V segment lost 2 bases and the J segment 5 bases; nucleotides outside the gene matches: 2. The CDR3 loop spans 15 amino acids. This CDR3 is CASSQQTSGRDEQYF. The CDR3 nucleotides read TGCGCCAGCAGCCAACAGACTAGCGGGAGGGACGAGCAGTACTTC.

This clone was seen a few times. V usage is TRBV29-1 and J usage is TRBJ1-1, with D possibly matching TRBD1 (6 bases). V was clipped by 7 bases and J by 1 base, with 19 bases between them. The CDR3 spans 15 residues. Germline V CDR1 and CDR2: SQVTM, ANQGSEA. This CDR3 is CSASRAGVWNTEAFF. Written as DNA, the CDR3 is TGCAGCGCCTCGAGGGCAGGGGTATGGAACACTGAAGCTTTCTTT.

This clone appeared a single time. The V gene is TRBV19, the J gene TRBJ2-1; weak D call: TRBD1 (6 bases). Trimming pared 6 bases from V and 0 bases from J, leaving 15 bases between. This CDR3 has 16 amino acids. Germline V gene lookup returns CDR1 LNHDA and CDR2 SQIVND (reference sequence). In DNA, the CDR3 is TGTGCCAGTAGCCTCCGGACAGAGACCTCCTACAATGAGCAGTTCTTC. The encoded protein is CASSLRTETSYNEQFF.

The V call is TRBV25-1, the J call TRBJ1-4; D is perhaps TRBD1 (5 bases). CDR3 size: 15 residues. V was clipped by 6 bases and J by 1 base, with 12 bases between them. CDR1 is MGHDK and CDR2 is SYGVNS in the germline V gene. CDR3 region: CASSTGVVTNEKLFF. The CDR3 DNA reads TGTGCCAGCAGCACGGGGGTGGTAACTAATGAAAAACTGTTTTTT.

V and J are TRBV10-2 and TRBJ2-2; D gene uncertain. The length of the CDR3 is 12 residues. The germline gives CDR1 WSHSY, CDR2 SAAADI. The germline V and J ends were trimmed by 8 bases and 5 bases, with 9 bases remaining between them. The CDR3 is CASLVKTGELFF. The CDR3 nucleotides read TGCGCCAGCCTCGTTAAAACCGGGGAGCTGTTTTTT.

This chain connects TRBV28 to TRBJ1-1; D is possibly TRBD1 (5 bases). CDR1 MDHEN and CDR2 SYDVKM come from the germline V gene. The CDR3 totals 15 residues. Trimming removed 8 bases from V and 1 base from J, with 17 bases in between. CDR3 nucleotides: TGTGCCAGCTACCGACAGAGACGCGGGAACACTGAAGCTTTCTTT. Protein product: CASYRQRRGNTEAFF.

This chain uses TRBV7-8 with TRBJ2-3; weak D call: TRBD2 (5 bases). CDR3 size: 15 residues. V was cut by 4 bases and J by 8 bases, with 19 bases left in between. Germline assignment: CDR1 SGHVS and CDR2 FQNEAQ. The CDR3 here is CASSSMGEILGTQYF. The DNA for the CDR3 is TGTGCCAGCAGCTCGATGGGAGAGATACTGGGTACGCAGTATTTT.

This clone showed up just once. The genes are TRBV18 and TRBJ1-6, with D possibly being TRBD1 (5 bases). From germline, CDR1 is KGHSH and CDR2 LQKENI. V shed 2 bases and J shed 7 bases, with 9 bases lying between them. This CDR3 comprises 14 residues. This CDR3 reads CASSPVGGNSPLHF. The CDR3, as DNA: TGTGCCAGCTCACCAGTCGGGGGAAATTCACCCCTCCACTTT.

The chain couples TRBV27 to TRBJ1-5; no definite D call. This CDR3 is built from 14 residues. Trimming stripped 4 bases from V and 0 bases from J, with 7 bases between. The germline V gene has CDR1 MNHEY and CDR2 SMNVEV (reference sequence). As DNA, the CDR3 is TGTGCCAGCAGTTCGTCCTATAGCAATCAGCCCCAGCATTTT. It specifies CASSSSYSNQPQHF.

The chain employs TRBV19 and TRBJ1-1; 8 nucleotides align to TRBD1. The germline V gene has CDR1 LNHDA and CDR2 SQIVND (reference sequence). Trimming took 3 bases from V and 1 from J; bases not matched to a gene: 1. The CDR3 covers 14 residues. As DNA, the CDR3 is TGTGCCAGTAGTATGGACAGGGCGAACACTGAAGCTTTCTTT. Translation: CASSMDRANTEAFF.

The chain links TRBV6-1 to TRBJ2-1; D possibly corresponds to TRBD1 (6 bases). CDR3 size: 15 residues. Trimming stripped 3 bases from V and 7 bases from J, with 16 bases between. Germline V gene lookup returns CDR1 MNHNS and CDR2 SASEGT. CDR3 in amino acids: CASSDYTGHGNEQFF. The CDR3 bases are TGTGCCAGCAGTGATTATACAGGGCACGGGAATGAGCAGTTCTTC.